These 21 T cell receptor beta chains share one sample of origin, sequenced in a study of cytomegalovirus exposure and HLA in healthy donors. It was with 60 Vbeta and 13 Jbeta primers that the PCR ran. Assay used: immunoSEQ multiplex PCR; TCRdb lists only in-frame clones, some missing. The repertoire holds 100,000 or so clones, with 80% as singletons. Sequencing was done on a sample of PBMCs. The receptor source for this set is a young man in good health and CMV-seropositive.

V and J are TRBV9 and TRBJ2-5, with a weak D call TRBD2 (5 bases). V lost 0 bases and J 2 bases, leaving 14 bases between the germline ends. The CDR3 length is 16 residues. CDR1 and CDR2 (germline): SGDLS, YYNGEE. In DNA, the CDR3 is TGTGCCAGCAGCGTAGGGAGGAGATCGGGTCAAGAGACCCAGTACTTC. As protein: CASSVGRRSGQETQYF.

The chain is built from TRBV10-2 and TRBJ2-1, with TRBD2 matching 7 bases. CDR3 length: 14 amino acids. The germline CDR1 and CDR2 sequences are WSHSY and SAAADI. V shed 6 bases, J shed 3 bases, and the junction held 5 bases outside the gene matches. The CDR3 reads CASRAGRSYNEQFF. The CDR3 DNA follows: TGCGCCAGCAGGGCCGGGAGGAGCTACAATGAGCAGTTCTTC.

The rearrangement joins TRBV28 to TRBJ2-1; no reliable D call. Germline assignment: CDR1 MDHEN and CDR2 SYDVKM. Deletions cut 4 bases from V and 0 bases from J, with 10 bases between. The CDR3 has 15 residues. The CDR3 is CASSSRVVSYNEQFF. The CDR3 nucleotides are TGTGCCAGCAGTTCACGAGTAGTCTCCTACAATGAGCAGTTCTTC.

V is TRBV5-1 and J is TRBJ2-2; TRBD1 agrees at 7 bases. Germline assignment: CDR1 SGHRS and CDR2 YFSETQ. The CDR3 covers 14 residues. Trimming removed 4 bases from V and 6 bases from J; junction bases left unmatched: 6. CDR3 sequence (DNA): TGCGCCAGCAGCCGGGACAGCCACGCCGGGGAGCTGTTTTTT. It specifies CASSRDSHAGELFF.

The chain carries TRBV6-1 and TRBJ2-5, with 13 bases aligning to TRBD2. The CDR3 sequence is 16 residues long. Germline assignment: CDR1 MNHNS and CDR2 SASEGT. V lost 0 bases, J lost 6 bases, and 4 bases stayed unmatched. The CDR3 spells CASSEAETSGRKTQYF. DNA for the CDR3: TGTGCCAGCAGTGAAGCGGAGACTAGCGGGAGGAAGACCCAGTACTTC.

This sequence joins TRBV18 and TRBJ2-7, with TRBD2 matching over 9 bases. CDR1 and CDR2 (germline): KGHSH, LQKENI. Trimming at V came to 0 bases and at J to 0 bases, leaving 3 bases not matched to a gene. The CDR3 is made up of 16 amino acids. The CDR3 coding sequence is TGTGCCAGCTCACCACCTCAACTAGCGGGCTCCTACGAGCAGTACTTC. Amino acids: CASSPPQLAGSYEQYF. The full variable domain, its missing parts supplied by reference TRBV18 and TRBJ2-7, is NAGVMQNPRHLVRRRGQEARLRCSPMKGHSHVYWYRQLPEEGLKFMVYLQKENIIDESGMPKERFSAEFPKEGPSILRIQQVVRGDSAAYFCASSPPQLAGSYEQYFGPGTRLTVT.

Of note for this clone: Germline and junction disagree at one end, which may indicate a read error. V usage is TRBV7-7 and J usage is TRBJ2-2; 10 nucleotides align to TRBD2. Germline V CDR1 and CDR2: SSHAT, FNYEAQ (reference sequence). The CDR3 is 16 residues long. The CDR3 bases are TGTGCTAGCAGCCGGGGACTAGCGTCGAACACCGGGGAGCTGTTTTTT. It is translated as CASSRGLASNTGELFF. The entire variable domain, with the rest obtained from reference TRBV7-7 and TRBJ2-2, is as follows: GAGVSQSPRYKVTKRGQDVTLRCDPISSHATLYWYQQALGQGPEFLTYFNYEAQPDKSGLPSDRFSAERPEGSISTLTIQRTEQRDSAMYRCASSRGLASNTGELFFGEGSRLTVL.

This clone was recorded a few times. This CDR3 is CASTNPWERGGRTDTQYF. For the CDR3, the DNA is TGTGCCAGCACCAACCCATGGGAGCGGGGGGGCCGCACAGATACGCAGTATTTT. This sequence joins TRBV2 and TRBJ2-3; 10 bases fit TRBD2. This CDR3 region has 18 residues. Germline CDR1 and CDR2: SNHLY and FYNNEI. V was clipped by 7 bases and J by 1 base; unmatched bases: 14.

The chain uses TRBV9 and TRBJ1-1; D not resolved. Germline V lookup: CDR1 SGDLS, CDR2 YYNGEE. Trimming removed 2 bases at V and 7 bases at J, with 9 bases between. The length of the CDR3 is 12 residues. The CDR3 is CASSVPGLEAFF. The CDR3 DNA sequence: TGTGCCAGCAGCGTTCCAGGCCTTGAAGCTTTCTTT. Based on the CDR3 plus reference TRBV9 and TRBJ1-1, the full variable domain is DSGVTQTPKHLITATGQRVTLRCSPRSGDLSVYWYQQSLDQGLQFLIQYYNGEERAKGNILERFSAQQFPDLHSELNLSSLELGDSALYFCASSVPGLEAFFGQGTRLTVV.

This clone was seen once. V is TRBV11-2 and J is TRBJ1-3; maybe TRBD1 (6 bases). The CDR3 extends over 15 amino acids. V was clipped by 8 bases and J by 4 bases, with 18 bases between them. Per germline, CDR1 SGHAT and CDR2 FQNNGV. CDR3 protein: CASSEGGRTGNTIYF. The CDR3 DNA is TGTGCCAGCTCCGAAGGGGGACGTACGGGAAACACCATATATTTT.

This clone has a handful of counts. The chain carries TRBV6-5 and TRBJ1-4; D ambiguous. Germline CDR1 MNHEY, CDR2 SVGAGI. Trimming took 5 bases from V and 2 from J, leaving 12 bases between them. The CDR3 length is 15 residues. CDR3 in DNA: TGTGCCAGCAGTGCCTTAAGGAGGACTAATGAAAAACTGTTTTTT. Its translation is CASSALRRTNEKLFF.

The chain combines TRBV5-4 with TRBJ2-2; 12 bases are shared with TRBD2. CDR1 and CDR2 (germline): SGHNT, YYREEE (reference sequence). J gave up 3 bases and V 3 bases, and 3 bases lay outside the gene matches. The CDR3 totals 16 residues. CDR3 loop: CASSSTSGGYTGELFF. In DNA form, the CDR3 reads TGTGCCAGCAGCTCGACTAGCGGGGGATACACCGGGGAGCTGTTTTTT.

The CDR3 region has the DNA TGTGCCAGCAGCTTCGGACAGGGGCTAGCCTACGAGCAGTACTTC. Protein: CASSFGQGLAYEQYF. The genes are TRBV7-3 and TRBJ2-7, with TRBD1 matching 9 bases. This CDR3 has 15 residues. V lost 3 bases, J lost 2 bases, and 5 bases stayed unmatched. The germline gives CDR1 SGHTA, CDR2 FQGTGA.

The CDR3 nucleotides are TGTGCCAGCAGCTTCCGCGGGGGGGGCTACGAGCAGTACTTC. This gives the protein CASSFRGGGYEQYF. V is TRBV5-4 and J is TRBJ2-7, with 9 positions matching TRBD2. CDR1 and CDR2 (germline): SGHNT, YYREEE (reference sequence). V dropped 2 bases and J dropped 3; count of bases not matched to a gene: 3. This CDR3 region has 14 residues.

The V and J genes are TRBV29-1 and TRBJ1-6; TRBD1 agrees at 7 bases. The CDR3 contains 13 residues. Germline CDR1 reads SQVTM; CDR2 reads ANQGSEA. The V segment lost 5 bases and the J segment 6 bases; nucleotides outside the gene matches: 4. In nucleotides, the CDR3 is TGCAGCGTTAAGGACAGGAGTAATTCACCCCTCCACTTT. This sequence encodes CSVKDRSNSPLHF.

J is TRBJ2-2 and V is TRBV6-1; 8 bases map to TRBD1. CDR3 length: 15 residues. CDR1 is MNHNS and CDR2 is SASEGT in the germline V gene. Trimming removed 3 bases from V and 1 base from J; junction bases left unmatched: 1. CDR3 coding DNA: TGTGCCAGCAGTGATGGACAGGGGAACACCGGGGAGCTGTTTTTT. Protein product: CASSDGQGNTGELFF.

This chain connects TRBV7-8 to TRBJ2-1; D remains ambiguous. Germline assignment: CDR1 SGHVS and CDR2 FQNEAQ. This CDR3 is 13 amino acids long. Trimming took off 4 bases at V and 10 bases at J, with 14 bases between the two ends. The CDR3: CASSSRNGNEQFF. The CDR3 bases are TGTGCCAGCAGCTCGAGGAATGGAAACGAGCAGTTCTTC.

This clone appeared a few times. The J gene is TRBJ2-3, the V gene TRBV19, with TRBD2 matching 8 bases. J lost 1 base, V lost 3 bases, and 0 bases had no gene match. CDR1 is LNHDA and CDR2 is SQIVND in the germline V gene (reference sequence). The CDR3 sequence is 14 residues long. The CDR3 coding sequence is TGTGCCAGTAGTATGCGGGGGGGCACAGATACGCAGTATTTT. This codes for CASSMRGGTDTQYF.

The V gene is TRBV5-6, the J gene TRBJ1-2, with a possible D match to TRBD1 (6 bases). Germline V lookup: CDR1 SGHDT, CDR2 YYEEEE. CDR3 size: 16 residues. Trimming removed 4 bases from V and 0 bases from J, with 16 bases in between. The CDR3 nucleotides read TGTGCCAGCAGCCCGGGGGGCAACCGAGCTAACTATGGCTACACCTTC. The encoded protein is CASSPGGNRANYGYTF.

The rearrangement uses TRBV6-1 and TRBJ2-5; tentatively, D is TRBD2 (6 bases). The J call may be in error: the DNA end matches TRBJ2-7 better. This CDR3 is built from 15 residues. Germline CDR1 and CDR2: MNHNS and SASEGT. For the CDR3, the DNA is TGTGCCAGCAGTGGTTTGGGGACTCTTCCATCCGAGCAGTACTTC. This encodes CASSGLGTLPSEQYF.

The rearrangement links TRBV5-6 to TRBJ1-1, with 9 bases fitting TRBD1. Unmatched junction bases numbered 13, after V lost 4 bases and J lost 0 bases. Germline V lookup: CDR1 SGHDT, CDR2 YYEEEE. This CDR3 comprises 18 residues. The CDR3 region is CASSKGGTGKLMNTEAFF. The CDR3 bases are TGTGCCAGCAGCAAGGGAGGGACAGGGAAGCTTATGAACACTGAAGCTTTCTTT.